The next 10 T cell receptor beta chains were all read from a single sample in a study of blood T cells in healthy people across ages. Then a second PCR, running about 6 to 11 cycles, was carried out with a sample-barcoded 5' primer and a J-beta primer mix. TCRdb independently ran MiXCR on the 5' RACE reads; one entry per CDR3 protein. The sample consists of approximately 850,000 distinct CDR3 sequences, 40% to 50% of them appearing once. Sequencing input: blood. These receptors came from a man in his sixties in good health.

This clonotype was seen more than once but under ten times. This chain uses TRBV29-1 with TRBJ2-7, with TRBD2 identical over 9 bases. J was trimmed by 2 bases and V by 6 bases; bases with no gene match: 5. CDR1 is SQVTM and CDR2 is ANQGSEA in the germline V gene. CDR3 length: 13 residues. This chain's CDR3 is CSVYSGGTYEQYF. DNA of the CDR3: TGCAGCGTCTACAGCGGGGGGACCTACGAGCAGTACTTC.

V is TRBV12-3 or TRBV12-4 and J is TRBJ1-2, with 10 positions matching TRBD1. The CDR3 spans 15 residues. With V trimmed by 9 bases and J by 1 base, 8 bases remained unmatched. The CDR3 DNA sequence: TGTGCCAGTAACGACAGGGGGCAAGTTAACTATGGCTACACCTTC. Protein product: CASNDRGQVNYGYTF.

This clonotype was picked up a small number of times. The V gene is TRBV30, the J gene TRBJ2-7; 7 bases line up with TRBD1. Trimming took 2 bases from V and 1 from J; bases not matched to a gene: 5. The germline gives CDR1 GTSNPN, CDR2 SVGIG (reference sequence). The CDR3 covers 14 residues. CDR3 nucleotide sequence: TGTGCCTGGAGTTCCAGGGGGATATCCTACGAGCAGTACTTC. The encoded protein is CAWSSRGISYEQYF.

The genes are TRBV15 and TRBJ2-1; D perhaps matches TRBD1 (5 bases). Germline CDR1 LNHNV, CDR2 YYDKDF (reference sequence). The V end lost 0 bases, the J end lost 0 bases, and 9 bases lay between the germline ends. This CDR3 contains 16 residues. Here the CDR3 reads CATSREQANSYNEQFF. CDR3 bases: TGTGCCACCAGCAGAGAACAGGCCAACTCCTACAATGAGCAGTTCTTC.

A remark on this clonotype: One junction end disagrees with the germline gene, perhaps due to a read error. J is TRBJ2-7 and V is TRBV7-2; 9 nucleotides match TRBD2. Gene TRBJ2-5 matches the end of the DNA better, so the J call may be wrong. Per germline, CDR1 SGHTA and CDR2 FQGNSA. The CDR3 sequence is 14 residues long. The CDR3 protein is CASILAGVGETQYF. The CDR3 bases are TGTGCCAGCATCTTAGCGGGGGTAGGGGAGACCCAGTACTTC.

This chain connects TRBV14 to TRBJ2-3; D is perhaps TRBD1 (6 bases). CDR3 size: 13 residues. V was pared by 0 bases and J by 9 bases, with 10 bases between. CDR1 is SGHDN and CDR2 is FVKESK in the germline V gene. The CDR3 reads CASSQDYRDTQYF. Here the CDR3 DNA reads TGTGCCAGCAGCCAAGACTACAGGGACACGCAGTATTTT.

This chain uses TRBV6-2 or TRBV6-3 with TRBJ2-1; TRBD1 matches at 9 bases. V lost 6 bases and J lost 6; bases outside the gene matches: 9. The CDR3 runs 15 residues. From germline, CDR1 is MNHEY and CDR2 SVGEGT. The CDR3 loop reads CASSPDRGLVNEQFF. The CDR3 DNA is TGTGCCAGCAGCCCCGACAGGGGGTTAGTCAATGAGCAGTTCTTC.

This clonotype turned up a few times. The V call is TRBV14, the J call TRBJ1-4; D is unclear. The CDR3 is 15 amino acids. V dropped 0 bases and J dropped 5 bases, with 10 bases sitting between them. Per germline, CDR1 SGHDN and CDR2 FVKESK. CDR3 DNA: TGTGCCAGCAGCCAAGATATGGGCAGGAATGAAAAACTGTTTTTT. As protein: CASSQDMGRNEKLFF.

V is TRBV4-2 and J is TRBJ1-1; D is uncertain. There are 14 residues in the CDR3. V was shortened by 6 bases and J by 1 base, with 12 bases between the two germline ends. From germline, CDR1 is LGHNA and CDR2 YNFKEQ. The CDR3 region has the DNA TGTGCCAGCAGTCAGACCGACAAGAACACTGAAGCTTTCTTT. The encoded protein is CASSQTDKNTEAFF.

This clonotype showed up just once. The chain joins TRBV5-1 to TRBJ2-3; weak D call: TRBD1 (6 bases). Trimming took off 0 bases at V and 1 base at J, with 12 bases between the two ends. The CDR3 is 16 residues long. Germline V gives CDR1 SGHRS, CDR2 YFSETQ. CDR3 loop: CASSLAQGLRTDTQYF. For the CDR3, the DNA is TGCGCCAGCAGCTTGGCCCAGGGGTTACGCACAGATACGCAGTATTTT.